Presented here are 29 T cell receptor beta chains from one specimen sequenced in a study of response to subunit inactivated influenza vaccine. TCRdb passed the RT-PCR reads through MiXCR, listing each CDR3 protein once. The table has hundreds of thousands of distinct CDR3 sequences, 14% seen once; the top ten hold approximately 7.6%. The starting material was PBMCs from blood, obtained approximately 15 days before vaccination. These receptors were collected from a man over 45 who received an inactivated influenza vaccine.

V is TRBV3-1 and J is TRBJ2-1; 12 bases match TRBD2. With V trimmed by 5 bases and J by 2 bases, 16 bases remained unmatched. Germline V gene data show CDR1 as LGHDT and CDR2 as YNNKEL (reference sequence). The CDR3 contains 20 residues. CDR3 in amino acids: CASSSLAASGGAVTYNEQFF. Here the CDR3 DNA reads TGTGCCAGCAGCTCCTTGGCGGCTAGCGGGGGGGCCGTGACCTACAATGAGCAGTTCTTC.

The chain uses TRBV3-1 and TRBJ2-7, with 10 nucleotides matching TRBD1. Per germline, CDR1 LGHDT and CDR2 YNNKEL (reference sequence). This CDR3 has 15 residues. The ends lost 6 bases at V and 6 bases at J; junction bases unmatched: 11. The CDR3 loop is CASRDRDRGMREQYF. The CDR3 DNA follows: TGTGCCAGCAGGGACCGGGACAGGGGAATGCGCGAGCAGTACTTC.

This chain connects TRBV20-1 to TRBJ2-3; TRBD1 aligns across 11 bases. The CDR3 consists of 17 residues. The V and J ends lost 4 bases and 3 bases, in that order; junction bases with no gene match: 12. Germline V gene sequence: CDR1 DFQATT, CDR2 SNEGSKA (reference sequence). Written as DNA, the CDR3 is TGCAGTGCTAAGACGGTGGACAGGGGGCGGCAGACAGATACGCAGTATTTT. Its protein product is CSAKTVDRGRQTDTQYF.

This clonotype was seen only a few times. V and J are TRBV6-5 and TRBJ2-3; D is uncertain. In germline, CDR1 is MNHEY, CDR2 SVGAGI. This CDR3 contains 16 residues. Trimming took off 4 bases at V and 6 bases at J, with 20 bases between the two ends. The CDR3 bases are TGTGCCAGCAGTTTGGGGTTAGGCTCCCTAGGGGATACGCAGTATTTT. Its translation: CASSLGLGSLGDTQYF.

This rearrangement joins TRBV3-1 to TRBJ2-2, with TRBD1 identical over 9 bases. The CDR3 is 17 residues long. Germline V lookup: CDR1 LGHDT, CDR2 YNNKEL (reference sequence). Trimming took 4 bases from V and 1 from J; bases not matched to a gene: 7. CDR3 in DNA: TGTGCCAGCAGCCCCGGGACAGGGAGGTGGAACACCGGGGAGCTGTTTTTT. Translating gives CASSPGTGRWNTGELFF.

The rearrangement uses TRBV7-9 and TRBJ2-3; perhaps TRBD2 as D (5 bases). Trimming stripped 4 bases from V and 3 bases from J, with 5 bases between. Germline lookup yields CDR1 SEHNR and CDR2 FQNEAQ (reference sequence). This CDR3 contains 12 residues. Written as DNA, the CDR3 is TGTGCCAGCAGCTGGAGGACAGATACGCAGTATTTT. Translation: CASSWRTDTQYF. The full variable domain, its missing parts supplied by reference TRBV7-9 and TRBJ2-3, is DTGVSQNPRHKITKRGQNVTFRCDPISEHNRLYWYRQTLGQGPEFLTYFQNEAQLEKSRLLSDRFSAERPKGSFSTLEIQRTEQGDSAMYLCASSWRTDTQYFGPGTRLTVL.

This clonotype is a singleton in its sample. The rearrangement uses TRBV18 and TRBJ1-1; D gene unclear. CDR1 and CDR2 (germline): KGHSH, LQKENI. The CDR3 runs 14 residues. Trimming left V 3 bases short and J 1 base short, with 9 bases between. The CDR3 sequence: CASSPQTPNTEAFF. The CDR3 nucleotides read TGTGCCAGCTCACCTCAAACACCGAACACTGAAGCTTTCTTT.

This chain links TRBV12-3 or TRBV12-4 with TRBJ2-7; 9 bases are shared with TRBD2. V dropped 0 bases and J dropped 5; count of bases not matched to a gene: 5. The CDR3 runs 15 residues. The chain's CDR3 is CASSLASGRNDEQYF. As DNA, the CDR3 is TGTGCCAGCAGTTTAGCTAGCGGGAGAAACGACGAGCAGTACTTC.

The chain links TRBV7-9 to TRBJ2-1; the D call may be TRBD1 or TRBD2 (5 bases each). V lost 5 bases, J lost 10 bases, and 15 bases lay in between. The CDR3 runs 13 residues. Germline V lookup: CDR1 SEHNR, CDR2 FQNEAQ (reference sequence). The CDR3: CASSERPEGEQFF. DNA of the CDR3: TGTGCCAGCAGCGAAAGGCCCGAGGGGGAGCAGTTCTTC.

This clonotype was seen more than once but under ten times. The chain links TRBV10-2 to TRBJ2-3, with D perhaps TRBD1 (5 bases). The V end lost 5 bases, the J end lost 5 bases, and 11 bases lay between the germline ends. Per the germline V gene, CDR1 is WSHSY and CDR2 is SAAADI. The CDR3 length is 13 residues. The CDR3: CASSWGVEDTQYF. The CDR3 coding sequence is TGCGCCAGCAGTTGGGGCGTTGAAGATACGCAGTATTTT.

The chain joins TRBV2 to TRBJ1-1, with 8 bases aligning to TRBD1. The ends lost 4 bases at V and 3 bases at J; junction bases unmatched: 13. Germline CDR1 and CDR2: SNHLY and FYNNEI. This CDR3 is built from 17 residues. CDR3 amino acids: CASSVQGAAAFDTEAFF. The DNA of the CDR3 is TGTGCCAGCAGTGTGCAGGGGGCGGCTGCTTTCGACACTGAAGCTTTCTTT.

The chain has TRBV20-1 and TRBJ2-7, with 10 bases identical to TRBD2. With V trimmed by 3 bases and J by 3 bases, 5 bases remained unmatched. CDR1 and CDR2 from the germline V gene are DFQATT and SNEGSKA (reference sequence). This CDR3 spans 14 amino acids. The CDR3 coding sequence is TGCAGTGCTAGGTGGCTAGCGGGAGTCTACGAGCAGTACTTC. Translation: CSARWLAGVYEQYF.

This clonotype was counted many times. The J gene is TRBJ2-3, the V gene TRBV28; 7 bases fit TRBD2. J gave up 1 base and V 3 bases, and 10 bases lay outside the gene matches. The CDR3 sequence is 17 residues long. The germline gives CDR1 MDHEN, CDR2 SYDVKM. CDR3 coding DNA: TGTGCCAGCAGTTTCGCGTTCGGGGGGTGGGGCACAGATACGCAGTATTTT. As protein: CASSFAFGGWGTDTQYF. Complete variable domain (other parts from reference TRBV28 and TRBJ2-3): DVKVTQSSRYLVKRTGEKVFLECVQDMDHENMFWYRQDPGLGLRLIYFSYDVKMKEKGDIPEGYSVSREKKERFSLILESASTNQTSMYLCASSFAFGGWGTDTQYFGPGTRLTVL.

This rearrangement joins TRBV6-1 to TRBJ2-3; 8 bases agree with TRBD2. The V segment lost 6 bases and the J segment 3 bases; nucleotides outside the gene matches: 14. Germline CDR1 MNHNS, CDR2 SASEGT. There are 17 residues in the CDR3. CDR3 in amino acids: CASRTQPLAGMTDTQYF. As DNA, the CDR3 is TGTGCCAGCAGGACCCAACCGTTAGCGGGAATGACAGATACGCAGTATTTT.

CDR3 loop: CASSLGGTGPYEQYF. CDR3 in DNA: TGTGCCAGCAGTCTTGGGGGGACAGGGCCCTACGAGCAGTACTTC. The chain joins TRBV28 to TRBJ2-7; 9 bases are shared with TRBD1. After removal of 5 bases from V and 2 bases from J, the junction contained 7 bases not matched to a gene. CDR3 length equals 15 residues. From germline, CDR1 is MDHEN and CDR2 SYDVKM.

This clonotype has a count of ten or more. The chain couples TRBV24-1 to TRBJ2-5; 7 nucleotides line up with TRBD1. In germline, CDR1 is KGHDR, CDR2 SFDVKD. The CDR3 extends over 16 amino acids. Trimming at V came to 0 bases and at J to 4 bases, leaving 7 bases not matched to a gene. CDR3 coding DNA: TGTGCCACCAGTGATTTGCAGGGGGTAGGCGGAGAGACCCAGTACTTC. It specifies CATSDLQGVGGETQYF.

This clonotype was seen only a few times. CDR3 bases: TGTGCCAGCACTTTATCCTTGGAAGGCTACACCTTC. Translated, it gives CASTLSLEGYTF. V gene TRBV6-1 combines with J gene TRBJ1-2; D gene uncertain. This CDR3 region has 12 residues. Trimming cost V 7 bases and J 8 bases, with 14 bases left between them. Per germline, CDR1 MNHNS and CDR2 SASEGT.

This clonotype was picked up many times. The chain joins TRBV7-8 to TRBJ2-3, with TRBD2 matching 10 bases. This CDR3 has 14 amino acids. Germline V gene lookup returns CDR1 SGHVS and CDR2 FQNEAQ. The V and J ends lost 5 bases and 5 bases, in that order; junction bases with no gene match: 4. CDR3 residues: CASSTRLAGDTQYF. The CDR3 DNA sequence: TGTGCCAGCAGCACCCGACTAGCGGGAGATACGCAGTATTTT. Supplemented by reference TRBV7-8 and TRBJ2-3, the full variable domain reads GAGVSQSPRYKVAKRGQDVALRCDPISGHVSLFWYQQALGQGPEFLTYFQNEAQLDKSGLPSDRFFAERPEGSVSTLKIQRTQQEDSAVYLCASSTRLAGDTQYFGPGTRLTVL.

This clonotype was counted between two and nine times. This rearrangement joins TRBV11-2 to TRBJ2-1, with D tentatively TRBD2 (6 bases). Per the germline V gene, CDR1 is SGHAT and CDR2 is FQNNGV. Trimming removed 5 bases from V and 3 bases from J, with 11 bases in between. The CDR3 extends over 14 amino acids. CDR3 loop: CASSPGLRYNEQFF. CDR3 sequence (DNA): TGTGCCAGCAGCCCGGGACTTCGCTACAATGAGCAGTTCTTC.

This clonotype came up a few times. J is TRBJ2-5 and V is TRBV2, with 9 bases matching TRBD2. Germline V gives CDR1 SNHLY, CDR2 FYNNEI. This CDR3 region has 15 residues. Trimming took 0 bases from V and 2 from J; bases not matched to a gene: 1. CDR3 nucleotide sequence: TGTGCCAGCAGTGAAGCGCTAGCGGGACAAGAGACCCAGTACTTC. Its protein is CASSEALAGQETQYF.

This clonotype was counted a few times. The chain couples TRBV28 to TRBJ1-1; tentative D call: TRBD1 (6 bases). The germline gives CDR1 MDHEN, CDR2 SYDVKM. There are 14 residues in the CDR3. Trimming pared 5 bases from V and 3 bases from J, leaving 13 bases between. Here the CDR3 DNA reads TGTGCCAGCAGTCCCGGACAGATCTACACTGAAGCTTTCTTT. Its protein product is CASSPGQIYTEAFF. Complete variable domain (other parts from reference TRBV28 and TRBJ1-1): DVKVTQSSRYLVKRTGEKVFLECVQDMDHENMFWYRQDPGLGLRLIYFSYDVKMKEKGDIPEGYSVSREKKERFSLILESASTNQTSMYLCASSPGQIYTEAFFGQGTRLTVV.

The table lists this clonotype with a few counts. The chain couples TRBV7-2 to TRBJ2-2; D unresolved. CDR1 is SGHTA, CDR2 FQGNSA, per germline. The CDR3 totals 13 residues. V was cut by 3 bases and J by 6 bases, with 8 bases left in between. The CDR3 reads CASSLQRAGELFF. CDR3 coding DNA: TGTGCCAGCAGCTTGCAGCGAGCCGGGGAGCTGTTTTTT.

The CDR3 loop is CASSRQGSNYGYTF. Written as DNA, the CDR3 is TGTGCCAGCAGCCGACAGGGTTCTAACTATGGCTACACCTTC. The gene calls are TRBV7-2 and TRBJ1-2; 7 nucleotides line up with TRBD1. The length of the CDR3 is 14 residues. V lost 5 bases and J lost 0; bases outside the gene matches: 3. The germline gives CDR1 SGHTA, CDR2 FQGNSA.

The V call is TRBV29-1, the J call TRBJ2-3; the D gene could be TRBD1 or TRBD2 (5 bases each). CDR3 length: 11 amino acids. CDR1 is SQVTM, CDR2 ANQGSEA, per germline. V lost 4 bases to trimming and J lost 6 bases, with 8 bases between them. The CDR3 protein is CSVAGADTQYF. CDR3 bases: TGCAGCGTTGCCGGGGCTGATACGCAGTATTTT.

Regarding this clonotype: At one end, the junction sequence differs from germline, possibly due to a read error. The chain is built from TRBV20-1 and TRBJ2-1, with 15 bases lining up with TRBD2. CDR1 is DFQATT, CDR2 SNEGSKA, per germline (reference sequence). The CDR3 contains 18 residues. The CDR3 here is CCANMPRTSGREYNEQFF. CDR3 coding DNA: TGCTGTGCTAATATGCCCCGGACTAGCGGGAGGGAGTACAATGAGCAGTTCTTC.

The CDR3 coding sequence is TGTGCCAGCAGTTTACCCCCCACCCGCGAGCAGTACTTC. This codes for CASSLPPTREQYF. The rearrangement links TRBV12-3 or TRBV12-4 to TRBJ2-7, with D hard to call. Deletions cut 2 bases from V and 6 bases from J, with 11 bases between. The CDR3 length is 13 residues.

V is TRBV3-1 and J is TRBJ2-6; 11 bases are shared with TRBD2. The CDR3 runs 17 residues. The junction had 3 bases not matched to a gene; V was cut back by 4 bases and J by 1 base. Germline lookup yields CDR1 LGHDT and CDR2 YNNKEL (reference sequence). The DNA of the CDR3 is TGTGCCAGCAGCCTACGGACTAGCGGGTCTGGGGCCAACGTCCTGACTTTC. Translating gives CASSLRTSGSGANVLTF.

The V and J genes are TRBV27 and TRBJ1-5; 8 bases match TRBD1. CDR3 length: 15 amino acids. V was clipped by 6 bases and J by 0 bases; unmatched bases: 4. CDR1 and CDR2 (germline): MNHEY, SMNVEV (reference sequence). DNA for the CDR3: TGTGCCAGCAGGACCACAGGGGGTAGCAATCAGCCCCAGCATTTT. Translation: CASRTTGGSNQPQHF.

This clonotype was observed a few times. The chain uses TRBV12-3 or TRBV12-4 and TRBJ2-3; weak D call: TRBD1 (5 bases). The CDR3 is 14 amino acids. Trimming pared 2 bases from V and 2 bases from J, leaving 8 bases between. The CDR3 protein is CASSLSDNTDTQYF. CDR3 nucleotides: TGTGCCAGCAGTTTATCGGACAACACAGATACGCAGTATTTT.